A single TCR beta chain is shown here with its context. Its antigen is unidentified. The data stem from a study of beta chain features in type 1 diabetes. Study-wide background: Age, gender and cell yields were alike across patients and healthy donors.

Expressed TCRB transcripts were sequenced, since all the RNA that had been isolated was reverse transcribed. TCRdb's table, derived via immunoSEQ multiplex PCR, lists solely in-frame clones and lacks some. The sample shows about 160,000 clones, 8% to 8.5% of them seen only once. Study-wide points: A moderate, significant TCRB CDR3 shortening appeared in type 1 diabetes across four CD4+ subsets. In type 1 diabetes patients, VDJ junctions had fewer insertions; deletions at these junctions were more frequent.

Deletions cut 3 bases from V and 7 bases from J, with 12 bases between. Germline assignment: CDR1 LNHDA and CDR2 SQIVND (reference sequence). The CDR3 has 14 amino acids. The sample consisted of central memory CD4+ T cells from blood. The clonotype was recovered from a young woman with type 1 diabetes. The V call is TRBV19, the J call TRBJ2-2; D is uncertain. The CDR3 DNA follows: TGTGCCAGTAGTATCTCCGGGTTTCTCGGGGAGCTGTTTTTT. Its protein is CASSISGFLGELFF.